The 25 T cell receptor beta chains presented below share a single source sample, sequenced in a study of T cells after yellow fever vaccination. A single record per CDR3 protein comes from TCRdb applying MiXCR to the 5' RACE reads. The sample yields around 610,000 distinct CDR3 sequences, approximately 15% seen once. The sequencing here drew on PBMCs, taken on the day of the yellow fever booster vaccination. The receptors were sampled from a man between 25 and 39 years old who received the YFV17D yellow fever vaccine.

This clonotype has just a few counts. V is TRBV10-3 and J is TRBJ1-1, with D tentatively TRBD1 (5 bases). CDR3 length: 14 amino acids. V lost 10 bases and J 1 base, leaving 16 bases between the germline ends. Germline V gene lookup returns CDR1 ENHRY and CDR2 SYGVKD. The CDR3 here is CATNRGGENTEAFF. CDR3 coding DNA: TGTGCCACCAACCGGGGAGGGGAGAACACTGAAGCTTTCTTT.

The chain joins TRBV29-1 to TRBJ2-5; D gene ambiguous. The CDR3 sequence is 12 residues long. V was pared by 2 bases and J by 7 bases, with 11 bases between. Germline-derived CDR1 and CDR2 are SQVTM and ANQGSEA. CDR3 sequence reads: CSVEQAPGTQYF. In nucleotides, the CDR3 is TGCAGCGTTGAACAAGCGCCCGGGACCCAGTACTTC. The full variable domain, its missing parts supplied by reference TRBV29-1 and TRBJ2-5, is SAVISQKPSRDICQRGTSLTIQCQVDSQVTMMFWYRQQPGQSLTLIATANQGSEATYESGFVIDKFPISRPNLTFSTLTVSNMSPEDSSIYLCSVEQAPGTQYFGPGTRLLVL.

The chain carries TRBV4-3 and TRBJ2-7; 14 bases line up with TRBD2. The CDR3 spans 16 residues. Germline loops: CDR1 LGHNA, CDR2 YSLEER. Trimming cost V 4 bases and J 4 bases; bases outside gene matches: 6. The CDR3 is CASSLGLAGGKYEQYF. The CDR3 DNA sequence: TGCGCCAGCAGCCTTGGACTAGCGGGAGGTAAATACGAGCAGTACTTC.

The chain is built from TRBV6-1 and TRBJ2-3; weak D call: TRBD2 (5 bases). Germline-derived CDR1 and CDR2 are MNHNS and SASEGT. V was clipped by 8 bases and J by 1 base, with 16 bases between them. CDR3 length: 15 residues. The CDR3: CASGGNLWGTDTQYF. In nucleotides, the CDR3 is TGTGCCAGCGGAGGCAATCTCTGGGGCACAGATACGCAGTATTTT.

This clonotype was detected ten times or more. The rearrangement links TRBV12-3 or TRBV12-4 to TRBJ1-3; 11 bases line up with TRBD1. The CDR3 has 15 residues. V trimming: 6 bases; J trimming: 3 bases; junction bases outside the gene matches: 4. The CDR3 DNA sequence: TGTGCCAGCAGCTACGGGACAGGGGGTGGAAACACCATATATTTT. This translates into CASSYGTGGGNTIYF.

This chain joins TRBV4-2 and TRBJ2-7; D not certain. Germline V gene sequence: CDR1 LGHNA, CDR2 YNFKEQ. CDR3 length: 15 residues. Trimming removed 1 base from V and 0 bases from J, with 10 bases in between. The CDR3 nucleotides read TGTGCCAGCAGCCAAGGGGCGCTTTCCTCCTACGAGCAGTACTTC. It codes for CASSQGALSSYEQYF.

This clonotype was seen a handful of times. The CDR3: CASTLHSPTGELFF. The CDR3 DNA is TGTGCCAGCACCCTCCATAGTCCCACCGGGGAGCTGTTTTTT. V is TRBV12-3 or TRBV12-4 and J is TRBJ2-2; no definite D call. The V and J ends lost 7 bases and 4 bases respectively, with 13 bases between them. The CDR3 is made up of 14 amino acids.

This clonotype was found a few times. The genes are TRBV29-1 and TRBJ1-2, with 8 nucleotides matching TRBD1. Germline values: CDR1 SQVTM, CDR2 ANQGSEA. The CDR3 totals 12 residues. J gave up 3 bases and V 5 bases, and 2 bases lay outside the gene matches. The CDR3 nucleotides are TGCAGCGTTACAGGGGGGCACTATGGCTACACCTTC. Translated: CSVTGGHYGYTF.

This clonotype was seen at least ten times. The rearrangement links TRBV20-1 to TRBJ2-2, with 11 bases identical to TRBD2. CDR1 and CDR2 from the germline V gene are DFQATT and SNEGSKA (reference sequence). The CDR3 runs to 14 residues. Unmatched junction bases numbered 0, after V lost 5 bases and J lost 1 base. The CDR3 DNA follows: TGCAGTGCTGGGACTAGCGGGAACACCGGGGAGCTGTTTTTT. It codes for CSAGTSGNTGELFF.

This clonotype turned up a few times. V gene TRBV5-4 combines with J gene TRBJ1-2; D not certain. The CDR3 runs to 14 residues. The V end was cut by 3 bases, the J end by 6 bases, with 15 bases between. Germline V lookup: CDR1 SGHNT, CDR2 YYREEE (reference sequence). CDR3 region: CASSSAGSGNGYTF. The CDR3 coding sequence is TGTGCCAGCAGCTCGGCCGGATCGGGCAATGGCTACACCTTC.

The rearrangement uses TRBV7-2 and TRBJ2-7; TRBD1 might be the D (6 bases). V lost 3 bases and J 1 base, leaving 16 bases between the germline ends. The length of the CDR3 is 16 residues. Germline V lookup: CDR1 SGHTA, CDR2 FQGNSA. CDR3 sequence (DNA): TGTGCCAGCAGCTTTATCCGTGACAGGTTTTCCTACGAGCAGTACTTC. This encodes CASSFIRDRFSYEQYF.

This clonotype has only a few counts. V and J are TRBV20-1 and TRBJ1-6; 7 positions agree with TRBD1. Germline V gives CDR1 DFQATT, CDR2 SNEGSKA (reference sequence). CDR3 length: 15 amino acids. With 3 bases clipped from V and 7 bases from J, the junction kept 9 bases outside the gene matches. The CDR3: CSARIGGTANSPLHF. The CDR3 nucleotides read TGCAGTGCTAGGATCGGGGGGACAGCGAATTCACCCCTCCACTTT.

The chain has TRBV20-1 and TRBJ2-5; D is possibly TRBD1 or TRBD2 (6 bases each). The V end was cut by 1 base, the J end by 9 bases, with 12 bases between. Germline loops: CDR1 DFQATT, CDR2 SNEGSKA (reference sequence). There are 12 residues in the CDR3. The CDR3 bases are TGCAGTGCTAGAGGGACGGAGGGGGCCCAGTACTTC. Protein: CSARGTEGAQYF.

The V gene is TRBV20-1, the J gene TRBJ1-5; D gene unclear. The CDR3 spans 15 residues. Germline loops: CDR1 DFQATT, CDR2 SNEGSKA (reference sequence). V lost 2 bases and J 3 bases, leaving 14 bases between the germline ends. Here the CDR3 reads CSARPNSAANQPQHF. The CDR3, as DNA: TGCAGTGCTAGACCGAACAGTGCGGCCAATCAGCCCCAGCATTTT.

CDR3 amino acids: CASSQDLLAGRGDEQFF. The DNA for the CDR3 is TGTGCCAGCAGCCAAGATCTGCTAGCGGGGCGGGGGGATGAGCAGTTCTTC. The chain employs TRBV4-2 and TRBJ2-1; 9 bases match TRBD2. The CDR3 spans 17 residues. The junction had 11 bases not matched to a gene; V was cut back by 0 bases and J by 8 bases. The germline gives CDR1 LGHNA, CDR2 YNFKEQ.

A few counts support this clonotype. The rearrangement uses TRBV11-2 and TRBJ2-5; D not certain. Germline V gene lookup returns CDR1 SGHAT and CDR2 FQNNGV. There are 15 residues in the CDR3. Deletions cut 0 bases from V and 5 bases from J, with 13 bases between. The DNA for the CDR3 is TGTGCCAGCAGCTTAGAGGTTTTTGGTATTGAGACCCAGTACTTC. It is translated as CASSLEVFGIETQYF. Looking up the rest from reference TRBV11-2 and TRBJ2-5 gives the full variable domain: EAGVAQSPRYKIIEKRQSVAFWCNPISGHATLYWYQQILGQGPKLLIQFQNNGVVDDSQLPKDRFSAERLKGVDSTLKIQPAKLEDSAVYLCASSLEVFGIETQYFGPGTRLLVL.

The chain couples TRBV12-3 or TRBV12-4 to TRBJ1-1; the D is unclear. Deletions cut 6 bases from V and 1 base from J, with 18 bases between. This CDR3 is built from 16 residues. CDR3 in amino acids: CASSPTLTLTNTEAFF. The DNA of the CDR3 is TGTGCCAGCAGCCCGACCCTTACACTGACGAACACTGAAGCTTTCTTT.

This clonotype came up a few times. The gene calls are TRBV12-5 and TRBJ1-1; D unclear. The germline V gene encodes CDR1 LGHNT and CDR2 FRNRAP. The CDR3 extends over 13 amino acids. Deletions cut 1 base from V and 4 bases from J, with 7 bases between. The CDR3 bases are TGTGCTAGTGGTTTGGGGGTGAGCACTGAAGCTTTCTTT. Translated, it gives CASGLGVSTEAFF.

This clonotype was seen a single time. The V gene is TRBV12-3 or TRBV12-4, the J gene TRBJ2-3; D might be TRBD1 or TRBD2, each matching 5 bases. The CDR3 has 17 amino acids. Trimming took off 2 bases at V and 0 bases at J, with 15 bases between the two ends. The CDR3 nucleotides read TGTGCCAGCAGTTTAAACCCGATGGGGACGAGCACAGATACGCAGTATTTT. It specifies CASSLNPMGTSTDTQYF.

The CDR3 protein is CASSPRGIAGFNEQFF. The DNA of the CDR3 is TGTGCCAGCAGCCCACGTGGTATAGCGGGATTTAATGAGCAGTTCTTC. V and J are TRBV7-9 and TRBJ2-1; 8 positions match TRBD2. Germline trimming cut 5 bases from V and 7 bases from J; bases unmatched to any gene: 13. CDR1 SEHNR and CDR2 FQNEAQ come from the germline V gene (reference sequence). The CDR3 has 16 residues.

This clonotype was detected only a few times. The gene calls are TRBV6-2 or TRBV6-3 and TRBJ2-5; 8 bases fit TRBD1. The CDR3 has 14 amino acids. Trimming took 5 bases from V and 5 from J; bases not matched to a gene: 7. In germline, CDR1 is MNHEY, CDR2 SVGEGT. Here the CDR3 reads CASSVTGVLETQYF. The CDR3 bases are TGTGCCAGCAGTGTGACAGGGGTTTTGGAGACCCAGTACTTC.

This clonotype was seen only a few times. CDR3 loop: CSASQRGSYEQYF. The CDR3 DNA is TGCAGTGCTAGTCAGCGCGGCTCCTACGAGCAGTACTTC. The rearrangement uses TRBV20-1 and TRBJ2-7; D is undetermined. The CDR3 is made up of 13 amino acids. Germline V lookup: CDR1 DFQATT, CDR2 SNEGSKA (reference sequence). V dropped 3 bases and J dropped 0 bases, with 9 bases sitting between them.

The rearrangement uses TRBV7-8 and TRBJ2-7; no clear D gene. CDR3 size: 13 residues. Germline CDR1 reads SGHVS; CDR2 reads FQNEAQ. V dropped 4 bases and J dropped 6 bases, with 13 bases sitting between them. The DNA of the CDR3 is TGTGCCAGCAGCTCCGTTCCGGGCCCCGAGCAGTACTTC. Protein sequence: CASSSVPGPEQYF. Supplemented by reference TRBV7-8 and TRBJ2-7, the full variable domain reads GAGVSQSPRYKVAKRGQDVALRCDPISGHVSLFWYQQALGQGPEFLTYFQNEAQLDKSGLPSDRFFAERPEGSVSTLKIQRTQQEDSAVYLCASSSVPGPEQYFGPGTRLTVT.

The DNA for the CDR3 is TGTGCCAGCAGCGTAACAGGACAGGGGCCCTACGAGCAGTACTTC. Translated: CASSVTGQGPYEQYF. The chain is built from TRBV9 and TRBJ2-7; 9 bases align to TRBD1. The CDR3 spans 15 residues. Losses at the gene ends were 1 base for V and 2 bases for J; bases not matched to a gene: 4. Per germline, CDR1 SGDLS and CDR2 YYNGEE. Full variable domain (outside the CDR3, taken from reference TRBV9 and TRBJ2-7): DSGVTQTPKHLITATGQRVTLRCSPRSGDLSVYWYQQSLDQGLQFLIQYYNGEERAKGNILERFSAQQFPDLHSELNLSSLELGDSALYFCASSVTGQGPYEQYFGPGTRLTVT.

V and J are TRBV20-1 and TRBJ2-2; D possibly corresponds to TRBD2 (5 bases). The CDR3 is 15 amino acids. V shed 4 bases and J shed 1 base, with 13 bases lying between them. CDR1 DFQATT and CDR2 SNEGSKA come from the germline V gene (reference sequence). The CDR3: CSAKRAVRNTGELFF. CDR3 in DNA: TGCAGTGCTAAAAGAGCGGTGAGGAACACCGGGGAGCTGTTTTTT.